Presented here are 26 T cell receptor beta chains from one specimen sequenced in a study of molecular identifiers for immune sequencing clone quantification. TCRdb redid the calling of the PCR reads with MiXCR, one entry per CDR3 protein. The table records around 460,000 distinct CDR3 sequences, 25% of them present only once. Sequencing used naive CD8+ T cells from blood, with Jurkat cell RNA spiked in. Subset meaning: FACS-sorted CD8+CD4-CCR7+CD45RA+ naive T cells. The source is a human donor in good health. Some libraries in this study had Jurkat cell RNA spiked in.

The V call is TRBV10-3, the J call TRBJ2-7, with 9 bases fitting TRBD2. Germline-derived CDR1 and CDR2 are ENHRY and SYGVKD. The CDR3 extends over 14 amino acids. V shed 5 bases and J 4 bases; nucleotides not matched to a gene: 6. CDR3 in DNA: TGTGCCATCAGTATAGCGGGAGACCTGTACGAGCAGTACTTC. It encodes CAISIAGDLYEQYF.

Worth noting for this clonotype: This may stem from a read error, because a much larger clone lies one nucleotide away. The CDR3 DNA is TGTGCCAGCAGCTTAGCGTACGGGACAGGGGTTGTGGATGCGCAGTATTTT. This encodes CASSLAYGTGVVDAQYF. J is TRBJ2-3 and V is TRBV7-9, with 10 bases aligning to TRBD1. Unmatched junction bases numbered 13, after V lost 0 bases and J lost 10 bases. This CDR3 contains 17 residues. Germline-derived CDR1 and CDR2 are SEHNR and FQNEAQ (reference sequence).

V and J are TRBV4-3 and TRBJ1-2; D call uncertain. Looked up from germline, CDR1 is LGHNA and CDR2 is YSLEER. The CDR3 consists of 16 residues. The germline V and J ends were trimmed by 0 bases and 5 bases, with 16 bases remaining between them. CDR3 DNA sequence: TGCGCCAGCAGCCAAGAAATGTCTGGCCTGGGGTATGGCTACACCTTC. Its protein is CASSQEMSGLGYGYTF.

This clonotype showed up just a few times. This chain uses TRBV6-5 with TRBJ1-4, with D tentatively TRBD1 (5 bases). Germline CDR1 reads MNHEY; CDR2 reads SVGAGI. The CDR3 has 14 residues. V lost 6 bases and J lost 4, with 12 bases in between. Written as DNA, the CDR3 is TGTGCCAGCAGCCGGGGGGAACTTAATGAAAAACTGTTTTTT. Translation gives CASSRGELNEKLFF.

This clonotype showed up many times. The chain uses TRBV27 and TRBJ2-3, with D unresolved. The CDR3 is 14 residues long. CDR1 MNHEY and CDR2 SMNVEV come from the germline V gene (reference sequence). Trimming shortened V by 8 bases and J by 2 bases, and 14 bases separated the two germline ends. The DNA for the CDR3 is TGTGCCAGCGCGATTACCGTGTTCACAGATACGCAGTATTTT. It is translated as CASAITVFTDTQYF.

The chain links TRBV24-1 to TRBJ2-7, with a possible D match to TRBD2 (5 bases). Germline CDR1 KGHDR, CDR2 SFDVKD. Trimming pared 9 bases from V and 3 bases from J, leaving 11 bases between. There are 12 residues in the CDR3. The CDR3 loop is CATSSGSYEQYF. CDR3 in DNA: TGTGCCACCTCGTCGGGGAGCTACGAGCAGTACTTC.

Note on this clonotype: A junction boundary mismatches the germline segment, possibly from a read error. The rearrangement uses TRBV4-1 and TRBJ1-5; no reliable D call. The length of the CDR3 is 15 residues. Germline V CDR1 and CDR2: MGHRA, YSYEKL. The CDR3 region is CASSQVRGINPPQHF. The DNA of the CDR3 is TGCGCCAGCAGCCAAGTCCGGGGAATCAATCCGCCCCAGCATTTT.

This clonotype was counted a few times. The V call is TRBV18, the J call TRBJ2-5; 10 bases line up with TRBD1. Germline CDR1 reads KGHSH; CDR2 reads LQKENI. The CDR3 extends over 16 amino acids. Germline trimming cut 4 bases from V and 4 bases from J; bases unmatched to any gene: 9. CDR3 nucleotides: TGTGCCAGCTCACGACGGGGACAGGGGCCCGGAGAGACCCAGTACTTC. Translation: CASSRRGQGPGETQYF.

This sequence joins TRBV2 and TRBJ2-7; D may correspond to TRBD1 or TRBD2 (6 bases each). CDR3 length: 14 amino acids. The germline V gene encodes CDR1 SNHLY and CDR2 FYNNEI. Trimming cost V 0 bases and J 6 bases, with 12 bases left between them. CDR3: CASSEARGHPEQYF. CDR3 nucleotides: TGTGCCAGCAGTGAAGCGCGGGGACACCCCGAGCAGTACTTC.

This clonotype was counted only a few times. The chain couples TRBV9 to TRBJ1-1; D call uncertain. V was trimmed by 3 bases and J by 2 bases, leaving 11 bases between them. The CDR3 is 14 amino acids. Per the germline V gene, CDR1 is SGDLS and CDR2 is YYNGEE. For the CDR3, the DNA is TGTGCCAGCAGCGGTGGTAGATCTAACACTGAAGCTTTCTTT. This encodes CASSGGRSNTEAFF.

Ten or more counts support this clonotype. In nucleotides, the CDR3 is TGTGCCAGCAGGGAGACCTACGAGCAGTACTTC. Translated, it gives CASRETYEQYF. The chain uses TRBV6-6 and TRBJ2-7; D is unclear. Deletions cut 6 bases from V and 2 bases from J, with 5 bases between. The germline gives CDR1 MNHNY, CDR2 SVGAGI (reference sequence). This CDR3 comprises 11 residues.

This clonotype was detected a few times. This chain links TRBV3-1 with TRBJ1-2; D is undetermined. This CDR3 contains 14 residues. Germline V lookup: CDR1 LGHDT, CDR2 YNNKEL (reference sequence). Between the trimmed V and J ends, which lost 1 base and 4 bases, there was a span of 10 bases. In DNA, the CDR3 is TGTGCCAGCAGCCAAGTCGGCAACCTCTATGGCTACACCTTC. Its protein is CASSQVGNLYGYTF.

This clonotype was detected only a few times. V and J are TRBV3-2 and TRBJ2-1; the table's D call of TRBD2 was not tested on the DNA. TRBV3-2 is listed as a pseudogene. There are 21 residues in the CDR3. DNA of the CDR3: TGTGCCAGCAGCAGAGAATCCCTGGAAGGGACTAGCGGGAGGCTGTACAATGAGCAGTTCTTC. Protein: CASSRESLEGTSGRLYNEQFF.

This rearrangement joins TRBV9 to TRBJ1-2; the D gene is possibly TRBD1 (6 bases). V shed 6 bases and J shed 2 bases, with 17 bases lying between them. Per the germline V gene, CDR1 is SGDLS and CDR2 is YYNGEE. The CDR3 totals 15 residues. DNA for the CDR3: TGTGCCAGCACCGGATTTCAGGGGTCGAACTATGGCTACACCTTC. Protein product: CASTGFQGSNYGYTF.

The sample holds a few counts of this clonotype. This chain connects TRBV19 to TRBJ2-2; D remains unclear. The germline V gene encodes CDR1 LNHDA and CDR2 SQIVND (reference sequence). V was trimmed by 7 bases and J by 2 bases, leaving 14 bases between them. The CDR3 runs to 15 residues. DNA of the CDR3: TGTGCCAGTAAATTTCGGGCAGCTAACACCGGGGAGCTGTTTTTT. Its protein product is CASKFRAANTGELFF.

On this clonotype: A junction end diverges from the germline sequence, so it may reflect a read error. V gene TRBV12-3 or TRBV12-4 combines with J gene TRBJ2-3; 7 bases line up with TRBD2. CDR3 length equals 15 residues. This CDR3 reads CASSLTSSLTDTRYF. For the CDR3, the DNA is TGTGCCAGCAGTTTGACTAGCTCTCTCACAGATACGCGGTATTTT.

This rearrangement joins TRBV5-3 to TRBJ2-7, with 12 bases identical to TRBD2. TRBV5-3 is marked as an open reading frame, function uncertain. This CDR3 spans 13 amino acids. The V and J ends lost 8 bases and 9 bases, in that order; junction bases with no gene match: 9. The CDR3 DNA reads TGTGCCAGCAGACTAGCGGGGGATAACGGGCAGTACTTC. Amino acid sequence: CASRLAGDNGQYF.

At least ten counts were recorded for this clonotype. The chain has TRBV29-1 and TRBJ1-3, with D tentatively TRBD1 (5 bases). V gave up 4 bases and J gave up 2 bases, with 9 bases separating them. The CDR3 runs 13 residues. Germline-derived CDR1 and CDR2 are SQVTM and ANQGSEA. For the CDR3, the DNA is TGCAGCGTTGGGGGGATAACTGGAAACACCATATATTTT. Translating gives CSVGGITGNTIYF.

The chain joins TRBV7-9 to TRBJ1-4, with D perhaps matching TRBD1 (6 bases). In germline, CDR1 is SEHNR, CDR2 FQNEAQ (reference sequence). V shed 4 bases and J shed 0 bases, with 21 bases lying between them. This CDR3 contains 19 residues. The CDR3 loop reads CASSSEEGGQPTTNEKLFF. For the CDR3, the DNA is TGTGCCAGCAGCTCGGAGGAAGGTGGACAGCCCACAACTAATGAAAAACTGTTTTTT. The whole variable domain, filled in from reference TRBV7-9 and TRBJ1-4, reads DTGVSQNPRHKITKRGQNVTFRCDPISEHNRLYWYRQTLGQGPEFLTYFQNEAQLEKSRLLSDRFSAERPKGSFSTLEIQRTEQGDSAMYLCASSSEEGGQPTTNEKLFFGSGTQLSVL.

This chain uses TRBV4-3 with TRBJ2-6; D unclear. Deletions cut 0 bases from V and 0 bases from J, with 21 bases between. The CDR3 is 21 residues long. CDR1 is LGHNA, CDR2 YSLEER, per germline. CDR3 coding DNA: TGCGCCAGCAGCCAAGATAGTGCCCGACCCTACGGTCTCTCTGGGGCCAACGTCCTGACTTTC. Translating gives CASSQDSARPYGLSGANVLTF.

The J gene is TRBJ1-6, the V gene TRBV27; tentative D call: TRBD1 (5 bases). This CDR3 has 15 residues. Per germline, CDR1 MNHEY and CDR2 SMNVEV (reference sequence). V was clipped by 4 bases and J by 9 bases, with 16 bases between them. As DNA, the CDR3 is TGTGCCAGCAGTTCCGGTGGCAGGGTTAGTTCACCCCTCCACTTT. Encoded protein: CASSSGGRVSSPLHF.

This clonotype was recorded many times. V gene TRBV6-5 combines with J gene TRBJ2-7; the D gene is possibly TRBD2 (7 bases). V lost 0 bases, J lost 3 bases, and 12 bases lay in between. Germline loops: CDR1 MNHEY, CDR2 SVGAGI. The CDR3 contains 15 residues. The CDR3: CASSYSTGRDYEQYF. The CDR3 bases are TGTGCCAGCAGTTACTCTACAGGGAGGGACTACGAGCAGTACTTC.

V and J are TRBV12-3 or TRBV12-4 and TRBJ2-4, with 14 bases aligning to TRBD2. Trimming took 6 bases from V and 9 from J; bases not matched to a gene: 7. This CDR3 has 15 residues. In DNA, the CDR3 is TGTGCCAGCAGATCGGGACTAGCGGGAGCGGGCATTCAGTACTTC. Translating gives CASRSGLAGAGIQYF.

This clonotype was observed at least ten times. The chain couples TRBV12-3 or TRBV12-4 to TRBJ2-3; 8 bases line up with TRBD2. The V gene end was trimmed by 6 bases and the J gene end by 2 bases; junction bases not matched to a gene: 16. The CDR3 is 18 amino acids. The chain's CDR3 is CASSPSLDSGITTDTQYF. The CDR3, as DNA: TGTGCCAGCAGCCCGTCCCTGGATAGCGGGATAACCACAGATACGCAGTATTTT.

The chain couples TRBV29-1 to TRBJ1-2; TRBD1 might be the D (6 bases). The CDR3 covers 16 residues. The germline CDR1 and CDR2 sequences are SQVTM and ANQGSEA. Trimming stripped 4 bases from V and 8 bases from J, with 26 bases between. CDR3 nucleotides: TGCAGCGTTGCCTCCCCACAGGGCTCTCTGAGTGGAGGCTACACCTTC. Protein product: CSVASPQGSLSGGYTF. Variable domain in full (rest from reference TRBV29-1 and TRBJ1-2): SAVISQKPSRDICQRGTSLTIQCQVDSQVTMMFWYRQQPGQSLTLIATANQGSEATYESGFVIDKFPISRPNLTFSTLTVSNMSPEDSSIYLCSVASPQGSLSGGYTFGSGTRLTVV.

This clonotype was seen a few times. This rearrangement joins TRBV20-1 to TRBJ2-1; D may be TRBD2 (5 bases). This CDR3 contains 15 residues. Trimming shortened V by 5 bases and J by 2 bases, and 16 bases separated the two germline ends. CDR1 DFQATT and CDR2 SNEGSKA come from the germline V gene (reference sequence). The CDR3 sequence is CSAFPTSFAYNEQFF. The CDR3 DNA reads as TGCAGTGCTTTTCCTACTAGTTTCGCCTACAATGAGCAGTTCTTC.